These T cell receptor beta chains were read from a single sample in a study of blood T cell repertoires in COVID-19. Only in-frame clones appear in the TCRdb table, and some are missing; sequencing was by immunoSEQ multiplex PCR. The table shows 150,000 to 200,000 clones, with 70% to 90% occurring only once. Sequencing used peripheral blood. These TCRs come from an older woman with acute or convalescent COVID-19. The CDR3 runs from the conserved cysteine through the conserved F or W. The D gene is left open where the match is weak. Expanded clones get a size class; other rows say once, few or many, or leave the size out.

clone_size	v_call	d_call	j_call	cdr3_aa	cdr3_nt
few	TRBV4-2	-	TRBJ2-1	CASSPGHVGFNEQFF	TGTGCCAGCAGCCCTGGACACGTTGGTTTCAATGAGCAGTTCTTC
-	TRBV19	TRBD2	TRBJ2-2	CASSTIRGGLAGVVSTGELFF	TGTGCCAGTAGTACCATCCGCGGGGGACTAGCGGGAGTGGTCAGCACCGGGGAGCTGTTTTTT
-	TRBV7-9	TRBD2	TRBJ2-7	CASSYSGRGSYEQYF	TGTGCCAGCAGCTACAGCGGGAGGGGCTCCTACGAGCAGTACTTC
few	TRBV2	-	TRBJ1-1	CASSVYINTEAFF	TGTGCCAGCAGTGTATATATCAACACTGAAGCTTTCTTT
-	TRBV9	-	TRBJ2-3	CASSVAVQSTDTQYF	TGTGCCAGCAGCGTAGCAGTCCAGAGCACAGATACGCAGTATTTT
-	TRBV5-1	TRBD2	TRBJ2-1	CASSLGTSGSPDYNEQFF	TGCGCCAGCAGCCTGGGGACTAGCGGGAGTCCCGACTACAATGAGCAGTTCTTC
-	TRBV7-2	-	TRBJ1-1	CASSLVGGRSYTEAFF	TGTGCCAGCAGCTTAGTGGGGGGAAGGAGTTACACTGAAGCTTTCTTT
-	TRBV6-2/TRBV6-3	-	TRBJ2-7	CASSLGAGWSYEQYF	TGTGCCAGCAGCCTAGGCGCGGGATGGTCCTACGAGCAGTACTTC
-	TRBV21-1	-	TRBJ1-6	CASSKNRGHQYLALHF	TGTGCCAGCAGCAAAAACAGGGGCCACCAATACTTGGCCCTCCACTTT
-	TRBV6-4	-	TRBJ1-6	CASGVGGASRGSYNSPLHF	TGTGCCAGCGGGGTGGGCGGGGCCTCAAGAGGCTCCTATAATTCACCCCTCCACTTT
-	TRBV6-5	TRBD1	TRBJ1-1	CATRQGLNQNTEAFF	TGTGCCACTAGACAGGGCCTGAACCAGAACACTGAAGCTTTCTTT
-	TRBV7-9	-	TRBJ1-1	CASSPPLLGDTEAFF	TGTGCCAGCAGCCCCCCCCTATTAGGGGACACTGAAGCTTTCTTT
-	TRBV9	-	TRBJ1-3	CASSAAGIGNTIYF	TGTGCCAGCAGCGCTGCAGGGATTGGAAACACCATATATTTT
-	TRBV20-1	TRBD1	TRBJ1-1	CSASPWTGVVSTEAFF	TGCAGTGCTAGTCCCTGGACAGGTGTGGTGAGCACTGAAGCTTTCTTT
-	TRBV30	-	TRBJ1-2	CAWSLLGRTGYTF	TGTGCCTGGAGTCTCCTGGGGAGGACGGGCTACACCTTC
-	TRBV5-1	-	TRBJ2-1	CASSYLASSYNEQFF	TGCGCCAGCAGCTATCTAGCGAGCTCCTACAATGAGCAGTTCTTC
-	TRBV7-2	-	TRBJ2-7	CASSFIASYEQYF	TGTGCCAGCAGCTTTATAGCCTCCTACGAGCAGTACTTC
-	TRBV13	TRBD1	TRBJ2-5	CASSKDRGRDRGTVQETQYF	TGTGCCAGCAGCAAGGACAGGGGGCGAGATCGGGGGACGGTTCAAGAGACCCAGTACTTC
-	TRBV7-9	TRBD2	TRBJ2-7	CASSLRSTSGGYEQYF	TGTGCCAGCAGCCTGAGATCTACTAGCGGGGGCTACGAGCAGTACTTC
once	TRBV6-5	-	TRBJ1-4	CASKQAGNEKLFF	TGTGCCAGCAAACAGGCAGGGAATGAAAAACTGTTTTTT
-	TRBV18	-	TRBJ1-1	CASSAGPNTEAFF	TGTGCCAGCTCCGCGGGACCGAACACTGAAGCTTTCTTT
once	TRBV5-8	TRBD2	TRBJ2-7	CASSRTRTGTTRNYEQYF	TGTGCCAGCAGCCGAACCCGAACCGGGACTACAAGAAACTACGAGCAGTACTTC
-	TRBV15	TRBD1	TRBJ2-5	CATSRGWQGADETQYF	TGTGCCACCAGCAGAGGTTGGCAGGGGGCCGATGAGACCCAGTACTTC
-	TRBV4-2	TRBD1	TRBJ2-1	CASSQDPDRAGEQFF	TGTGCCAGCAGCCAAGACCCGGACAGGGCGGGTGAGCAGTTCTTC
-	TRBV7-2	TRBD1	TRBJ2-7	CASSLGGGTGLYEQYF	TGTGCCAGCAGCTTAGGCGGAGGGACAGGACTCTACGAGCAGTACTTC
-	TRBV5-1	TRBD1	TRBJ2-7	CASSLGGTGGIYEQYF	TGCGCCAGCAGCTTGGGCGGGACAGGGGGTATCTACGAGCAGTACTTC
-	TRBV5-1	-	TRBJ2-1	CASSPTPDNEQFF	TGCGCCAGCAGCCCCACTCCGGACAATGAGCAGTTCTTC
-	TRBV28	-	TRBJ1-5	CASSWGRQPQHF	TGTGCCAGCAGCTGGGGGAGGCAGCCCCAGCATTTT
-	TRBV7-2	-	TRBJ2-5	CASSAQRGETQYF	TGTGCCAGCAGCGCCCAAAGAGGAGAGACCCAGTACTTC
-	TRBV5-4	TRBD2	TRBJ2-1	CASSLAGLASEQFF	TGTGCCAGCAGCTTGGCGGGACTAGCAAGTGAGCAGTTCTTC
-	TRBV12-3/TRBV12-4	-	TRBJ1-2	CASSRDGGYGYTF	TGTGCCAGCAGCCGGGACGGGGGTTATGGCTACACCTTC
once	TRBV29-1	TRBD1	TRBJ1-2	CSVVNSGTVYGYTF	TGCAGCGTTGTTAACTCCGGGACAGTATATGGCTACACCTTC
-	TRBV27	-	TRBJ1-1	CASNTRGSTEAFF	TGTGCCAGCAATACTCGAGGGAGCACTGAAGCTTTCTTT
-	TRBV7-9	-	TRBJ1-5	CASSLGSRGQHF	TGTGCCAGCAGCCTAGGTTCTAGGGGCCAGCATTTT
-	TRBV9	-	TRBJ1-3	CASSPHRVSGNTIYF	TGTGCCAGCAGCCCCCACAGGGTTTCTGGAAACACCATATATTTT
once	TRBV7-2	-	TRBJ2-7	CASSLGHTSYEQYF	TGTGCCAGCAGCTTAGGCCACACCTCCTACGAGCAGTACTTC
-	TRBV2	TRBD1	TRBJ2-1	CASSGRQGSSYNEQFF	TGTGCCAGCAGTGGACGACAGGGGAGCTCCTACAATGAGCAGTTCTTC
once	TRBV7-2	TRBD1	TRBJ1-2	CASSFGQGLSYGYTF	TGTGCCAGCAGCTTCGGACAGGGACTATCCTATGGCTACACCTTC
-	TRBV18	TRBD2	TRBJ2-5	CASSPLAGDQETQYF	TGTGCCAGCTCACCACTAGCGGGAGACCAAGAGACCCAGTACTTC
few	TRBV28	-	TRBJ1-5	CASSSNGGNQPQHF	TGTGCCAGCAGTTCGAACGGAGGCAATCAGCCCCAGCATTTT
-	TRBV2	TRBD1	TRBJ2-7	CASRGQAGEQYF	TGTGCCAGCAGGGGACAGGCCGGCGAGCAGTACTTC
-	TRBV5-4	TRBD2	TRBJ2-1	CASNAPLAGGAAYPNNEQFF	TGTGCCAGCAACGCACCACTAGCGGGGGGAGCCGCATACCCCAACAATGAGCAGTTCTTC
few	TRBV10-3	-	TRBJ2-1	CAIRQAEGEQFF	TGTGCCATCAGGCAGGCGGAGGGTGAGCAGTTCTTC
once	TRBV18	-	TRBJ1-5	CASSPPGEVQHF	TGTGCCAGCTCACCACCCGGAGAGGTTCAGCATTTT
-	TRBV6-1	-	TRBJ1-1	CASSEGNMNTEAFF	TGTGCCAGCAGTGAAGGTAACATGAACACTGAAGCTTTCTTT
-	TRBV19	-	TRBJ1-1	CASSAPGTRNTEAFF	TGTGCCAGTTCGGCCCCTGGGACACGTAACACTGAAGCTTTCTTT
once	TRBV9	-	TRBJ2-2	CASSVRVNTGELFF	TGTGCCAGCAGCGTTCGAGTAAACACCGGGGAGCTGTTTTTT
few	TRBV15	TRBD1	TRBJ2-3	CATSRAANRGFTDTQYF	TGTGCCACCAGCAGAGCGGCAAACAGGGGATTCACAGATACGCAGTATTTT
-	TRBV29-1	TRBD2	TRBJ2-1	CSVVPSGSSYNEQFF	TGCAGCGTTGTCCCTAGCGGGTCCTCCTACAATGAGCAGTTCTTC
once	TRBV3-1/TRBV3-2	-	TRBJ2-7	CASSPQGYEQYF	TGTGCCAGCAGCCCCCAGGGGTACGAGCAGTACTTC
few	TRBV29-1	-	TRBJ1-1	CSVLTDTEAFF	TGCAGCGTGCTAACGGACACTGAAGCTTTCTTT
-	TRBV11-2	-	TRBJ1-1	CASSPPGGTEAFF	TGTGCCAGCAGCCCACCGGGGGGCACTGAAGCTTTCTTT
-	TRBV18	TRBD1	TRBJ1-4	CASSSGTGKEKLFF	TGTGCCAGCTCATCCGGGACAGGGAAGGAAAAACTGTTTTTT
-	TRBV21-1	-	TRBJ1-5	CASSKEVEVDSNQPQHF	TGTGCCAGCAGCAAAGAGGTGGAGGTCGATAGCAATCAGCCCCAGCATTTT